The clone carrying this TCR beta chain counts as medium-sized (0.01 to 0.1%) by frequency. The data were obtained in a study of CXCR3-negative and CXCR3-positive naive CD8 T cells. The CDR3 is 12 residues long. Germline loops: CDR1 ENHRY, CDR2 SYGVKD. UMI-tagged TRB cDNA libraries were built via 5' RACE. From the 5' RACE reads, TCRdb lists one entry per CDR3 protein and no DNA. The data include thousands of distinct CDR3 sequences; the top ten clones carry around 1.5%. The sequencing sample was made of naive CXCR3- CD8+ T cells from blood. Specified subset: CD45RO-CCR7+CD27+CD95- naive CD8+ T cells lacking CXCR3 (TNR3-). This chain links TRBV10-3 with TRBJ2-3. The sequence was collected from a human donor in good health. Some clones in this sample may be carry-over from other donors' samples. The CDR3 reads CAMAEATDTQYF.